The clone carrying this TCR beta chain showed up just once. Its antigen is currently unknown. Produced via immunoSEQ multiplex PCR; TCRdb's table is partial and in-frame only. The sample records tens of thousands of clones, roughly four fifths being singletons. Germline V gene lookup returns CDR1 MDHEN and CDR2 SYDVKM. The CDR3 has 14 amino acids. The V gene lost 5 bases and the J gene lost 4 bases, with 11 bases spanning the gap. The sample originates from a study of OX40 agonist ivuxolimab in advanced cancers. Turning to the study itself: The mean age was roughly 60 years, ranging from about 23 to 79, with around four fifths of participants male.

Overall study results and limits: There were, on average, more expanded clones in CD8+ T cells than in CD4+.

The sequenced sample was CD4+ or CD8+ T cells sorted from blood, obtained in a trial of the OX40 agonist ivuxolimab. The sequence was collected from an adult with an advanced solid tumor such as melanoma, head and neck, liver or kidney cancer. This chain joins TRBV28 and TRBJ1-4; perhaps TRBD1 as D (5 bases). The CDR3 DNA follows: TGTGCCAGCAGTGTTACAGGTATTAATGAAAAACTGTTTTTT. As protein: CASSVTGINEKLFF.